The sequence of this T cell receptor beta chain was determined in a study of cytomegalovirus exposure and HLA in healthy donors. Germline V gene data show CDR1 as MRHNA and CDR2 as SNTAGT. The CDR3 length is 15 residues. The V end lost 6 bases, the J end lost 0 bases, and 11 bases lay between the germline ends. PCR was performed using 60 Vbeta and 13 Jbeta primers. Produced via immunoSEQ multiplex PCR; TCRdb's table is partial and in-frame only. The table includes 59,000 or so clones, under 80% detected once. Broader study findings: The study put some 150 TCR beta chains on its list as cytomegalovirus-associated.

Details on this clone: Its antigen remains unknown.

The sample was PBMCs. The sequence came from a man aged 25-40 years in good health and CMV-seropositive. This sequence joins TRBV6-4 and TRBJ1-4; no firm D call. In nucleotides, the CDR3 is TGTGCCAGCAGCAATGAACCGGCAACTAATGAAAAACTGTTTTTT. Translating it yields CASSNEPATNEKLFF.